This entry concerns a single TCR beta chain. The sample belongs to a study of blood T cell repertoires in COVID-19. In the study overall: Donors in the United States, Italy and Spain gave samples during acute or convalescent COVID-19. Sources were T cells, B-cell-depleted T cells, or PBMCs; the material itself was cDNA or gDNA.

Methods used by the authors: It was from reference gene primer amplification that nucleated cell counts were estimated. Profiling relied on immunoSEQ multiplex PCR, and the TCRdb table lists in-frame clones only, not all of them. V, J and clone size derive from that table, while D and trimming were established from the DNA sequence. Here the sample spans 80,000 to 95,000 clones, about 84% being singletons. This CDR3 has 16 residues. Germline CDR1 is MNHEY and CDR2 is SVGEGT. After removal of 4 bases from V and 8 bases from J, the junction contained 13 bases not matched to a gene. This sequence joins TRBV6-2 or TRBV6-3 and TRBJ2-3; 9 bases map to TRBD2. The sequence was collected from an elderly man with active or convalescent COVID-19. The specimen sequenced was peripheral blood. The CDR3 coding sequence is TGTGCCAGCAGTTCCTCGCGGCGGGGGGGCCTTAGTACGCAGTATTTT. Its protein is CASSSSRRGGLSTQYF.